This is a list of T cell receptor beta chains from one sample in a study of blood T cell repertoires in COVID-19. Only in-frame clones appear in the TCRdb table, and some are missing; sequencing was by immunoSEQ multiplex PCR. The data hold some 330,000 clones, with over 75% observed a single time. Sequenced material: PBMCs or T cells enriched from blood (not recorded which). These receptors were obtained from a man aged 30-40 years who had recovered from COVID-19. CDR3s include the opening cysteine and the closing phenylalanine or tryptophan. Fields, in order: D gene, V gene, J gene, clone size, CDR3 DNA, CDR3 protein. A D gene is named only where the DNA matches it firmly. Some rows mark clone size as missing; the rest say once, few, many or name a class of expanded clone.

d_call: .; v_call: TRBV10-2; j_call: TRBJ1-5; clone_size: .; cdr3_nt: TGCGCCAGCAGTGACGCCAGCCGGGGCAATCAGCCCCAGCATTTT; cdr3_aa: CASSDASRGNQPQHF
d_call: .; v_call: TRBV28; j_call: TRBJ1-5; clone_size: .; cdr3_nt: TGTGCCAGCAGTTTAAACCCCAGTACGGGGCAGCCCCAGCATTTT; cdr3_aa: CASSLNPSTGQPQHF
d_call: .; v_call: TRBV21-1; j_call: TRBJ2-7; clone_size: .; cdr3_nt: TGTGCCAGCAGCAATCTTGGGACTAGCGGGGGGGGCTCCTACGAGCAGTACTTC; cdr3_aa: CASSNLGTSGGGSYEQYF
d_call: TRBD1; v_call: TRBV5-1; j_call: TRBJ1-2; clone_size: .; cdr3_nt: TGCGCCAGCAGCCCACGGACAGGGGGCAGCTATGGCTACACCTTC; cdr3_aa: CASSPRTGGSYGYTF
d_call: TRBD2; v_call: TRBV19; j_call: TRBJ2-7; clone_size: .; cdr3_nt: TGTGCCAGTAGTTTTAGCGGGGGGGCCTACGAGCAGTACTTC; cdr3_aa: CASSFSGGAYEQYF
d_call: .; v_call: TRBV7-9; j_call: TRBJ1-3; clone_size: .; cdr3_nt: TGTGCCAGCCTTCCAGGCTCTGGAAACACCATATATTTT; cdr3_aa: CASLPGSGNTIYF
d_call: .; v_call: TRBV21-1; j_call: TRBJ1-6; clone_size: .; cdr3_nt: TGTGCCAGCAGAGCGTGGGAGAGGGTCTCCTATAATTCACCCCTCCACTTT; cdr3_aa: CASRAWERVSYNSPLHF
d_call: .; v_call: TRBV6-5; j_call: TRBJ2-2; clone_size: few; cdr3_nt: TGTGCCAGCAGTTACTCGACTGCCGGGGAGCTGTTTTTT; cdr3_aa: CASSYSTAGELFF
d_call: .; v_call: TRBV28; j_call: TRBJ1-1; clone_size: once; cdr3_nt: TGTGCCAGCACCACAATGGGCGACAGTGAAGCTTTCTTT; cdr3_aa: CASTTMGDSEAFF
d_call: TRBD2; v_call: TRBV7-2; j_call: TRBJ2-3; clone_size: .; cdr3_nt: TGTGCCAGCAGCCCCCTAGCGGGGAGCACAGATACGCAGTATTTT; cdr3_aa: CASSPLAGSTDTQYF
d_call: .; v_call: TRBV5-6; j_call: TRBJ1-5; clone_size: .; cdr3_nt: TGTGCCAGCAGCTTGGGAGCTCCAGCGGTGCTAAGCAATCAGCCCCAGCATTTT; cdr3_aa: CASSLGAPAVLSNQPQHF
d_call: TRBD1; v_call: TRBV6-1; j_call: TRBJ1-6; clone_size: .; cdr3_nt: TGTGCCAGCAGTGAAGCGCCCCGGGAAGGGGGCTCACCCCTCCACTTT; cdr3_aa: CASSEAPREGGSPLHF
d_call: TRBD1; v_call: TRBV2; j_call: TRBJ2-5; clone_size: once; cdr3_nt: TGTGCCAGCAGTGAAGGCAGGGGGCAAGAGACCCAGTACTTC; cdr3_aa: CASSEGRGQETQYF
d_call: .; v_call: TRBV3-1/TRBV3-2; j_call: TRBJ2-7; clone_size: .; cdr3_nt: TGTGCCAGCAGCTCTTCATCAGGGCCCTACGAGCAGTACTTC; cdr3_aa: CASSSSSGPYEQYF
d_call: TRBD1; v_call: TRBV4-1; j_call: TRBJ1-2; clone_size: .; cdr3_nt: TGCGCCAGCAGCCAAGGGACAGGGGAAGGCTACACCTTC; cdr3_aa: CASSQGTGEGYTF
d_call: .; v_call: TRBV25-1; j_call: TRBJ2-3; clone_size: .; cdr3_nt: TGTGCCAGCAGTGAATTGGGCAGGGGAGATACGCAGTATTTT; cdr3_aa: CASSELGRGDTQYF